This entry is about one TCR beta chain. Antigen unknown. This sample was taken from a study of CXCR3-negative and CXCR3-positive naive CD8 T cells. Study-wide points: Each naive subset displayed comparably high diversity, whereas memory CD8+ cells displayed much lower diversity.

Preparation of TRB cDNA libraries relied on 5' RACE carrying UMI labels. TCRdb reprocessed the 5' RACE reads and stores each CDR3 protein as one record, lacking DNA. The data show 130,000 or so distinct CDR3 sequences, and the top ten clones hold 0.29%. Triplicate sorting captured about 320,000 cells each from every CD8+ T cell subset. The naive CD8+ gate required CD45RO-CCR7+CD27+CD95- phenotype. Germline V gene data show CDR1 as LNHDA and CDR2 as SQIVND (reference sequence). There are 12 residues in the CDR3. The sequenced sample was naive CXCR3- CD8+ T cells from blood. The subset denotes: CD45RO-CCR7+CD27+CD95- naive CD8+ T cells lacking CXCR3 (TNR3-). The receptor was isolated from a human donor in good health. Some clones in this sample may be carry-over from other donors' samples. The chain recombines TRBV19 with TRBJ2-7; checking the TCRdb D call of TRBD1 is not possible without DNA. The CDR3 here is CASSAQGREQYF.